The 9 T cell receptor beta chains reported below all come from one sample, sequenced in a study of T-cell reconstitution after alpha-beta-depleted transplantation in children. Unique molecular identifiers were incorporated into the prepared TCRbeta library. In TCRdb, the PCR reads were re-called with MiXCR into one record per CDR3 protein. This repertoire shows around 700,000 distinct CDR3 sequences, around 13% found once; its top ten account for around 0.8%. Sequencing was performed on PBMCs, taken before TCRalphabeta/CD19-depleted stem cell transplant. These receptors came from a girl aged 2-15 years with congenital amegakaryocytic thrombocytopenia, due to receive a stem cell transplant.

Only a few counts were recorded for this clonotype. The CDR3 nucleotides read TGTGCCAGCAGTTTCCCCCCGAGTCTAGCGGGGTCAGATACGCAGTATTTT. This encodes CASSFPPSLAGSDTQYF. This chain links TRBV12-3 or TRBV12-4 with TRBJ2-3, with 9 bases aligning to TRBD2. This CDR3 region has 17 residues. V dropped 3 bases and J dropped 4; count of bases not matched to a gene: 11.

This clonotype was found many times. This rearrangement joins TRBV29-1 to TRBJ1-1; TRBD1 is a possible D gene (6 bases). This CDR3 spans 13 amino acids. Germline V gene data show CDR1 as SQVTM and CDR2 as ANQGSEA. V was clipped by 7 bases and J by 1 base, with 13 bases between them. CDR3 amino acids: CSATGRGNTEAFF. CDR3 DNA sequence: TGCAGCGCAACAGGGCGGGGGAACACTGAAGCTTTCTTT.

This clonotype was detected ten times or more. This chain uses TRBV27 with TRBJ2-7; D is unresolved. Deletions cut 0 bases from V and 6 bases from J, with 27 bases between. The CDR3 has 19 residues. Germline assignment: CDR1 MNHEY and CDR2 SMNVEV (reference sequence). The DNA of the CDR3 is TGTGCCAGCAGTTTATCCCCAATGGTCGGCGGTCAAGGAAGAAGCGAGCAGTACTTC. Amino acid sequence: CASSLSPMVGGQGRSEQYF.

Remarks on this clonotype: Since a much larger clone is just one base distant, this may be a read error. This rearrangement joins TRBV10-3 to TRBJ2-1; D not certain. Germline loops: CDR1 ENHRY, CDR2 SYGVKD. This CDR3 is 12 amino acids long. CDR3 DNA sequence: TGTGCCATCAGTGTTAGTGCCAATGAGCAGTCCTTC. It is translated as CAISVSANEQSF.

This clonotype appeared a few times. The chain uses TRBV11-1 and TRBJ2-7; 10 bases fit TRBD2. The CDR3 contains 20 residues. Looked up from germline, CDR1 is SGHAT and CDR2 is FQDESV (reference sequence). After removal of 5 bases from V and 3 bases from J, the junction contained 22 bases not matched to a gene. The CDR3 DNA is TGTGCCAGCAGCCCCATGGTAAAGCGGGAGGGCCAGGGGGCCTACTACGAGCAGTACTTC. Encoded protein: CASSPMVKREGQGAYYEQYF.

The rearrangement joins TRBV5-1 to TRBJ1-1, with TRBD1 as a possible D gene (5 bases). V dropped 4 bases and J dropped 1 base, with 23 bases sitting between them. This CDR3 region has 18 residues. The germline V gene has CDR1 SGHRS and CDR2 YFSETQ. The CDR3 loop reads CASSKYGQGYNRNTEAFF. Written as DNA, the CDR3 is TGCGCCAGCAGCAAATACGGACAAGGGTACAATAGGAACACTGAAGCTTTCTTT.

This clonotype was counted at least ten times. The chain has TRBV27 and TRBJ2-3; TRBD2 is a possible D gene (6 bases). The V end lost 4 bases, the J end lost 0 bases, and 8 bases lay between the germline ends. The CDR3 runs 14 residues. Germline lookup yields CDR1 MNHEY and CDR2 SMNVEV (reference sequence). This chain's CDR3 is CASSWGTSTDTQYF. DNA for the CDR3: TGTGCCAGCAGTTGGGGGACTAGCACAGATACGCAGTATTTT.

This clonotype was detected only a few times. The V gene is TRBV28, the J gene TRBJ1-4, with unresolved D. The V gene lost 5 bases and the J gene lost 8 bases, with 12 bases spanning the gap. The CDR3 extends over 13 amino acids. Germline CDR1 reads MDHEN; CDR2 reads SYDVKM. CDR3 nucleotides: TGTGCCAGCAGTCCCCCCTCTACGGAAAAACTGTTTTTT. Protein product: CASSPPSTEKLFF.

V and J are TRBV7-2 and TRBJ2-1; 13 nucleotides align to TRBD2. Germline trimming cut 4 bases from V and 9 bases from J; bases unmatched to any gene: 9. The CDR3 covers 16 residues. Germline CDR1 reads SGHTA; CDR2 reads FQGNSA. The CDR3 nucleotides read TGTGCCAGCAGCTCCCATGGACTAGCGGGAGTAGGTGAGCAGTTCTTC. Translating it yields CASSSHGLAGVGEQFF.